Following are 18 T cell receptor beta chains from one sample sequenced in a study of blood T cell repertoires in COVID-19. The data were produced by immunoSEQ multiplex PCR, yet TCRdb's version contains in-frame clones alone and is incomplete. The sample has around 220,000 clones; over 75% are singletons. The sample was peripheral blood. The receptor set was obtained from a human donor in a cohort sampled during active COVID-19.

This chain uses TRBV25-1 with TRBJ1-2; the D is unclear. Trimming cost V 4 bases and J 2 bases, with 8 bases left between them. The CDR3 is 13 amino acids. Germline loops: CDR1 MGHDK, CDR2 SYGVNS. CDR3: CASSGGVNYGYTF. CDR3 DNA: TGTGCCAGCAGTGGTGGAGTGAACTATGGCTACACCTTC.

The chain has TRBV10-3 and TRBJ2-7, with D perhaps TRBD1 (6 bases). Germline CDR1 is ENHRY and CDR2 is SYGVKD. This CDR3 is built from 15 residues. V lost 3 bases and J lost 0, with 12 bases in between. The CDR3 loop reads CAISDLGTRSYEQYF. CDR3 in DNA: TGTGCCATCAGTGATTTAGGGACACGCTCCTACGAGCAGTACTTC.

This clone has only one observation. This chain uses TRBV2 with TRBJ2-1; a weak D match, TRBD2 (6 bases). There are 14 residues in the CDR3. Germline V gene sequence: CDR1 SNHLY, CDR2 FYNNEI. Trimming took 4 bases from V and 10 from J, leaving 17 bases between them. In nucleotides, the CDR3 is TGTGCCAGCAGTGTTGAGGTCGCGGGAAGCGAGCAGTTCTTC. This codes for CASSVEVAGSEQFF. Full variable domain (missing parts from reference TRBV2 and TRBJ2-1): EPEVTQTPSHQVTQMGQEVILRCVPISNHLYFYWYRQILGQKVEFLVSFYNNEISEKSEIFDDQFSVERPDGSNFTLKIRSTKLEDSAMYFCASSVEVAGSEQFFGPGTRLTVL.

The gene calls are TRBV7-9 and TRBJ2-1; D is unclear. V lost 11 bases to trimming and J lost 9 bases, with 14 bases between them. The CDR3 contains 11 residues. Germline V gene data show CDR1 as SEHNR and CDR2 as FQNEAQ (reference sequence). The CDR3 nucleotides read TGTGCCGAAGTGGATGGAGCTGAGCAGTTCTTC. This sequence encodes CAEVDGAEQFF.

The chain joins TRBV6-6 to TRBJ2-1; 7 positions match TRBD2. In germline, CDR1 is MNHNY, CDR2 SVGAGI (reference sequence). This CDR3 is 13 amino acids long. With 7 bases clipped from V and 6 bases from J, the junction kept 6 bases outside the gene matches. CDR3 amino acids: CASTTGGVNEQFF. The CDR3 DNA reads as TGTGCCAGCACCACGGGGGGTGTCAATGAGCAGTTCTTC.

The chain uses TRBV11-2 and TRBJ2-3; the match to TRBD2 covers 10 bases. This CDR3 is 15 amino acids long. The J segment lost 3 bases and the V segment lost 4 bases, leaving 4 bases of the junction unmatched. Germline V lookup: CDR1 SGHAT, CDR2 FQNNGV. CDR3: CASSSSGRGTDTQYF. The CDR3 DNA is TGTGCCAGCAGCTCCAGCGGGAGGGGAACAGATACGCAGTATTTT.

This clone came up a few times. The chain uses TRBV6-1 and TRBJ1-2; D is possibly TRBD1 (6 bases). The V end lost 2 bases, the J end lost 5 bases, and 18 bases lay between the germline ends. Germline V gives CDR1 MNHNS, CDR2 SASEGT. CDR3 size: 16 residues. CDR3 sequence: CASSEFSGQRIYGYTF. The CDR3 coding sequence is TGTGCCAGCAGTGAATTCAGCGGACAGCGGATTTATGGCTACACCTTC.

The table lists this clone with a count of one. This sequence joins TRBV11-2 and TRBJ1-1; D perhaps matches TRBD1 (5 bases). In germline, CDR1 is SGHAT, CDR2 FQNNGV. The ends were cut back, 5 bases at V and 1 base at J, with 8 bases in the middle. This CDR3 comprises 13 residues. CDR3 sequence reads: CASSRTQNTEAFF. As DNA, the CDR3 is TGTGCCAGCAGCAGGACACAGAACACTGAAGCTTTCTTT.

V usage is TRBV4-2 and J usage is TRBJ2-6, with TRBD1 as a possible D gene (6 bases). The V and J ends lost 4 bases and 2 bases respectively, with 12 bases between them. The CDR3 contains 16 residues. Germline V gene data show CDR1 as LGHNA and CDR2 as YNFKEQ. The chain's CDR3 is CASSLHPGAGANVLTF. The CDR3 bases are TGTGCCAGCAGCCTGCATCCAGGGGCTGGGGCCAACGTCCTGACTTTC.

V and J are TRBV7-9 and TRBJ1-1, with no clear D. The V end was cut by 0 bases, the J end by 0 bases, with 8 bases between. From germline, CDR1 is SEHNR and CDR2 FQNEAQ (reference sequence). The CDR3 contains 15 residues. CDR3 residues: CASSLAEGLNTEAFF. The CDR3 DNA is TGTGCCAGCAGCTTAGCTGAGGGCTTGAACACTGAAGCTTTCTTT. The entire variable domain, with the rest obtained from reference TRBV7-9 and TRBJ1-1, is as follows: DTGVSQNPRHKITKRGQNVTFRCDPISEHNRLYWYRQTLGQGPEFLTYFQNEAQLEKSRLLSDRFSAERPKGSFSTLEIQRTEQGDSAMYLCASSLAEGLNTEAFFGQGTRLTVV.

V is TRBV7-9 and J is TRBJ1-1; the D gene is possibly TRBD1 (5 bases). The CDR3 has 14 amino acids. The V end was cut by 0 bases, the J end by 5 bases, with 10 bases between. Per germline, CDR1 SEHNR and CDR2 FQNEAQ (reference sequence). CDR3 bases: TGTGCCAGCAGCTTAGCCGGGGGGGTGACTGAAGCTTTCTTT. Translated, it gives CASSLAGGVTEAFF.

The CDR3 protein is CASSRQGGHEQYF. In DNA, the CDR3 is TGTGCCAGCAGTCGACAGGGTGGGCACGAGCAGTACTTC. The rearrangement joins TRBV6-2 or TRBV6-3 to TRBJ2-7; 7 bases are a match to TRBD1. The CDR3 covers 13 residues. V lost 5 bases to trimming and J lost 5 bases; unmatched junction nucleotides: 6. Germline values: CDR1 MNHEY, CDR2 SVGEGT.

As concerns this clone: This CDR3 is also generated by other DNA sequences in the sample. The chain has TRBV27 and TRBJ1-4; D is ambiguous. Germline loops: CDR1 MNHEY, CDR2 SMNVEV (reference sequence). V lost 2 bases to trimming and J lost 0 bases, with 7 bases between them. CDR3 length: 15 residues. Written as DNA, the CDR3 is TGTGCCAGCAGTTTACGGACTGCAACTAATGAAAAACTGTTTTTT. Encoded protein: CASSLRTATNEKLFF.

This sequence joins TRBV27 and TRBJ2-2; 12 bases are shared with TRBD1. V shed 11 bases, J shed 3 bases, and the junction held 19 bases outside the gene matches. The germline gives CDR1 MNHEY, CDR2 SMNVEV (reference sequence). CDR3 length: 19 residues. This chain's CDR3 is CAPSAGGGQGALDTGELFF. The CDR3 DNA reads as TGTGCCCCCAGTGCCGGGGGGGGACAGGGGGCGCTGGACACCGGGGAGCTGTTTTTT.

The chain uses TRBV5-1 and TRBJ2-7, with TRBD1 matching 7 bases. The V gene's germline CDR1 is SGHRS and CDR2 YFSETQ. V lost 4 bases and J lost 3; bases outside the gene matches: 13. The CDR3 covers 16 residues. CDR3: CASSAQPGTAYYEQYF. CDR3 DNA: TGCGCCAGCAGCGCGCAACCCGGGACAGCCTACTACGAGCAGTACTTC.

This clone has a handful of counts. This rearrangement joins TRBV27 to TRBJ2-7; TRBD1 matches at 7 bases. CDR3 length: 13 amino acids. V lost 6 bases, J lost 2 bases, and 4 bases stayed unmatched. Germline CDR1 MNHEY, CDR2 SMNVEV (reference sequence). The CDR3, as DNA: TGTGCCAGCAGACCGGGACAGACCTACGAGCAGTACTTC. It yields the protein CASRPGQTYEQYF.

This clone was seen only a few times. The chain links TRBV5-6 to TRBJ1-2; D perhaps matches TRBD1 (6 bases). With 1 base removed from V and 6 bases from J, the gap between germline ends came to 16 bases. This CDR3 has 15 residues. Germline CDR1 and CDR2: SGHDT and YYEEEE. CDR3 sequence (DNA): TGTGCCAGCAGCTTGTGGGGTACAGGGAACCATGGCTACACCTTC. Its protein is CASSLWGTGNHGYTF.

The rearrangement joins TRBV2 to TRBJ2-7, with D tentatively TRBD1 (6 bases). The CDR3 runs 13 residues. Germline V gene lookup returns CDR1 SNHLY and CDR2 FYNNEI. V gave up 5 bases and J gave up 2 bases, with 10 bases separating them. CDR3 in amino acids: CASSLRQAYEQYF. In DNA, the CDR3 is TGTGCCAGCAGTTTACGACAGGCCTACGAGCAGTACTTC.